This TCR beta chain was identified in a study of human CD8 memory T cell subsets. The authors obtained RNA from duplicate vials, each holding roughly 150,000 sorted CD8+ T cells, for every subset. Libraries for TCR beta were constructed using UMI-labeled 5' RACE. TCRdb re-called the 5' RACE reads and shows each CDR3 protein once, DNA omitted. Its clone listing holds about 6,500 distinct CDR3 sequences. Germline CDR1 and CDR2: SGHRS and YFSETQ. CDR3 size: 13 residues. The source is a human donor in good health. Input material: CD8+ stem-like memory T cells (TSCM and TCM) sorted from PBMCs. Subset: stem-like memory CD8 T cells (TSTEM), CCR7+ PD-1- TIGIT-. The chain recombines TRBV5-1 with TRBJ2-7; TCRdb names TRBD2, which stays unverified in the absence of DNA. The CDR3 loop is CASSVGLADEQYF.